The 24 T cell receptor beta chains listed next were all sequenced from one sample in a study of monozygotic twins with inflammatory bowel disease. TCRdb reprocessed the 5' RACE reads and keeps a single row for each CDR3 protein, giving no DNA. Its clone listing holds 420,000 or so distinct CDR3 sequences. Sequencing was carried out using blood. Source of these receptors: a human donor with ulcerative colitis or Crohn's disease, or a healthy co-twin of an affected twin (not recorded which).

The CDR3 sequence: CASMIAGRYNEQFF. The chain joins TRBV6-1 to TRBJ2-1. Per the germline V gene, CDR1 is MNHNS and CDR2 is SASEGT. The CDR3 is 14 residues long.

This chain joins TRBV5-5 and TRBJ2-1; TCRdb's assignment of TRBD1 cannot be checked, as there is no DNA. The CDR3 is 15 amino acids. Germline V gene lookup returns CDR1 SGHKS and CDR2 YYEKEE (reference sequence). CDR3 in amino acids: CASSLERGRRNEQFF.

The chain employs TRBV20-1 and TRBJ1-5. This CDR3 has 13 amino acids. Germline assignment: CDR1 DFQATT and CDR2 SNEGSKA (reference sequence). The CDR3 spells CSASRRGGEPQHF.

This rearrangement joins TRBV7-6 to TRBJ1-4; TCRdb's D call, TRBD1, is unchecked because there is no DNA. Germline assignment: CDR1 SGHVS and CDR2 FNYEAQ. The CDR3 runs to 16 residues. Here the CDR3 reads CASSLQSRNGGEKLFF.

The J gene is TRBJ2-7, the V gene TRBV5-4; TCRdb lists TRBD1, though no DNA is available to test this call. Germline CDR1 SGHNT, CDR2 YYREEE (reference sequence). The CDR3 is 15 residues long. The CDR3 loop reads CASSSEPIPGQEQYF.

The CDR3: CASGSLTGRAFF. The V and J genes are TRBV19 and TRBJ1-1; the D call from TCRdb, TRBD1, cannot be confirmed without DNA. CDR1 is LNHDA, CDR2 SQIVND, per germline (reference sequence). This CDR3 contains 12 residues.

This sequence joins TRBV4-2 and TRBJ2-3; the D call from TCRdb, TRBD2, cannot be confirmed without DNA. Germline assignment: CDR1 LGHNA and CDR2 YNFKEQ. The CDR3 has 15 residues. The CDR3 loop reads CASSQASGGTDTQYF.

The J gene is TRBJ1-1, the V gene TRBV20-1; TCRdb gives TRBD1 as the D gene, but with no DNA this cannot be confirmed. Germline lookup yields CDR1 DFQATT and CDR2 SNEGSKA (reference sequence). CDR3 length equals 14 residues. The CDR3 region is CSASYRGLNTEAFF.

The chain employs TRBV20-1 and TRBJ2-7. In germline, CDR1 is DFQATT, CDR2 SNEGSKA (reference sequence). The CDR3 length is 12 residues. The chain's CDR3 is CSASPRSYEQYF.

The J gene is TRBJ1-2, the V gene TRBV5-6; TCRdb picks TRBD1, but there is no DNA to check that call. The CDR3 is 13 amino acids. The germline V gene encodes CDR1 SGHDT and CDR2 YYEEEE. This chain's CDR3 is CASSSTGVYGYTF.

The CDR3 loop is CASSDSGVGGANVLTF. V and J are TRBV10-2 and TRBJ2-6; TCRdb returns TRBD1, unconfirmable since there is no DNA. The V gene's germline CDR1 is WSHSY and CDR2 SAAADI. This CDR3 comprises 16 residues.

The chain employs TRBV20-1 and TRBJ1-2. This CDR3 is 12 amino acids long. Germline CDR1 is DFQATT and CDR2 is SNEGSKA (reference sequence). The CDR3 protein is CSARWQAYGYTF.

The V call is TRBV7-2, the J call TRBJ1-2; TCRdb's D call of TRBD1 is untestable without DNA. Germline CDR1 is SGHTA and CDR2 is FQGNSA. The length of the CDR3 is 15 residues. The CDR3 is CASSLEVRGQQSSTF.

The genes are TRBV15 and TRBJ2-7; TCRdb indicates TRBD2, and absent DNA this call remains unverified. The CDR3 runs 14 residues. Germline loops: CDR1 LNHNV, CDR2 YYDKDF (reference sequence). The chain's CDR3 is CATSRGRTSGKQYF. The whole variable domain, filled in from reference TRBV15 and TRBJ2-7, reads DAMVIQNPRYQVTQFGKPVTLSCSQTLNHNVMYWYQQKSSQAPKLLFHYYDKDFNNEADTPDNFQSRRPNTSFCFLDIRSPGLGDTAMYLCATSRGRTSGKQYFGPGTRLTVT.

The chain joins TRBV6-5 to TRBJ2-3; TCRdb proposes TRBD1, but this gene call is untestable without DNA. The CDR3 consists of 15 residues. Germline V gene lookup returns CDR1 MNHEY and CDR2 SVGAGI. CDR3 residues: CASSYGTGLGDTQYF.

This chain links TRBV30 with TRBJ1-2. This CDR3 is built from 14 residues. CDR1 and CDR2 from the germline V gene are GTSNPN and SVGIG (reference sequence). The CDR3 loop is CAWRGRGSDYGYTF.

The chain has TRBV5-5 and TRBJ2-3; TCRdb lists TRBD1, though no DNA is available to test this call. Germline V lookup: CDR1 SGHKS, CDR2 YYEKEE (reference sequence). The CDR3 consists of 16 residues. The CDR3: CAVGGKLGGEKDTQYF.

The rearrangement uses TRBV20-1 and TRBJ2-3; TCRdb proposes TRBD1, but this gene call is untestable without DNA. The CDR3 is 15 residues long. The germline V gene has CDR1 DFQATT and CDR2 SNEGSKA (reference sequence). The CDR3 here is CSARRTGGSPDTQYF.

The genes are TRBV20-1 and TRBJ2-5; TCRdb reports TRBD2, a call that lacks DNA to check it against. The CDR3 has 15 amino acids. From germline, CDR1 is DFQATT and CDR2 SNEGSKA (reference sequence). CDR3 sequence: CSARPFSGAVETQYF.

This chain uses TRBV5-6 with TRBJ1-1; TCRdb's D call, TRBD1, is unchecked because there is no DNA. The germline V gene has CDR1 SGHDT and CDR2 YYEEEE. The CDR3 sequence is 17 residues long. This CDR3 is CASSSRRRTGLNTEAFF.

The chain couples TRBV20-1 to TRBJ2-2; TCRdb returns TRBD2, unconfirmable since there is no DNA. The CDR3 has 13 amino acids. Germline V lookup: CDR1 DFQATT, CDR2 SNEGSKA (reference sequence). CDR3 sequence reads: CSARSGGTGELFF.

The chain uses TRBV6-1 and TRBJ2-5; with no DNA, the TCRdb D assignment of TRBD2 cannot be verified. CDR3 length: 15 amino acids. The germline V gene encodes CDR1 MNHNS and CDR2 SASEGT. CDR3: CAASPGLAGSETQYF.

The rearrangement uses TRBV9 and TRBJ2-7; TCRdb gives TRBD2 as the D gene, but with no DNA this cannot be confirmed. The CDR3 loop spans 17 amino acids. Germline CDR1 SGDLS, CDR2 YYNGEE. The CDR3 is CASSGLAGGPRTYEQYF.

This CDR3 is CASSPRIAGENTGELFF. The rearrangement joins TRBV18 to TRBJ2-2; TCRdb indicates TRBD2, and absent DNA this call remains unverified. Germline CDR1 and CDR2: KGHSH and LQKENI. There are 17 residues in the CDR3.